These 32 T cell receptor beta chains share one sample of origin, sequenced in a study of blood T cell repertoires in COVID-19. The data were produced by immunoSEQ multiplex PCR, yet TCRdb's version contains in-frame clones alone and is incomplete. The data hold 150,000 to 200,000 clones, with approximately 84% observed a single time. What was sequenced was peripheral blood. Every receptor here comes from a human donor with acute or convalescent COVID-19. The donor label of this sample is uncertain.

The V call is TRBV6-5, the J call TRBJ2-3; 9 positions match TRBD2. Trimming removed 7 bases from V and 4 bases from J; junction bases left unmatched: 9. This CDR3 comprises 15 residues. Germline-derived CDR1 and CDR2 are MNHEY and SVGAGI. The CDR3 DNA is TGTGCCAGCATGAGTTGGCGGGGGGGCTCAGATACGCAGTATTTT. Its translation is CASMSWRGGSDTQYF.

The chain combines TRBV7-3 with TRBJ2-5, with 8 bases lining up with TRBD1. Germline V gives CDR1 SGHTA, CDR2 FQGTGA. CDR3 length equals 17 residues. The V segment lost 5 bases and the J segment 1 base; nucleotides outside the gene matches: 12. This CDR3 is CASSLMGATGGQETQYF. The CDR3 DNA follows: TGTGCCAGCAGCCTTATGGGGGCTACAGGGGGCCAAGAGACCCAGTACTTC.

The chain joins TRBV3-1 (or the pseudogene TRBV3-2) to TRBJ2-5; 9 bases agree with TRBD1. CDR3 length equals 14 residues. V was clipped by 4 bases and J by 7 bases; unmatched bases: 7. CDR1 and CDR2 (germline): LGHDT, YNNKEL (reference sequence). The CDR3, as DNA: TGTGCCAGCAGCCCGGGACAGGGCAGGGGGACCCAGTACTTC. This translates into CASSPGQGRGTQYF.

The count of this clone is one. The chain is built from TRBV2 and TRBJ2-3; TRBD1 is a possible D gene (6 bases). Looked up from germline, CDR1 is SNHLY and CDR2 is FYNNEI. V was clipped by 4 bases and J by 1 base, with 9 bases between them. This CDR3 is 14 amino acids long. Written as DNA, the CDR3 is TGTGCCAGCAGTGGACAGGTACGCACAGATACGCAGTATTTT. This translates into CASSGQVRTDTQYF.

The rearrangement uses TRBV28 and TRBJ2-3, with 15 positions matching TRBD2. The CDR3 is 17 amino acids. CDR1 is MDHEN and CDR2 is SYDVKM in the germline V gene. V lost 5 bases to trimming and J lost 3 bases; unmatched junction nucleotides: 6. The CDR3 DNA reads TGTGCCAGCAGTCCCGGGACTAGCGGGAGGATTACAGATACGCAGTATTTT. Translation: CASSPGTSGRITDTQYF.

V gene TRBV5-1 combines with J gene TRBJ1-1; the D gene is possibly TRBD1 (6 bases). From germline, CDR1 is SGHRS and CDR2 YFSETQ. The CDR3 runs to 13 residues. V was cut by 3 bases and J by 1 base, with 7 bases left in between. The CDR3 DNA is TGCGCCAGCAGCTCACAGGGGAACACTGAAGCTTTCTTT. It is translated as CASSSQGNTEAFF. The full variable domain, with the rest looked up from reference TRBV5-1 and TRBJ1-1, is KAGVTQTPRYLIKTRGQQVTLSCSPISGHRSVSWYQQTPGQGLQFLFEYFSETQRNKGNFPGRFSGRQFSNSRSEMNVSTLELGDSALYLCASSSQGNTEAFFGQGTRLTVV.

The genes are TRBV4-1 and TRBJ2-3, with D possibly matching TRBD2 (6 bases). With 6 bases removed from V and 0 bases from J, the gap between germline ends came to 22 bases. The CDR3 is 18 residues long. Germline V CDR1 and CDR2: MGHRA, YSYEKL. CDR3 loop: CASSMGSRGWASTDTQYF. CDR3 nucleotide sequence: TGCGCCAGCAGTATGGGCAGTCGGGGGTGGGCTAGCACAGATACGCAGTATTTT.

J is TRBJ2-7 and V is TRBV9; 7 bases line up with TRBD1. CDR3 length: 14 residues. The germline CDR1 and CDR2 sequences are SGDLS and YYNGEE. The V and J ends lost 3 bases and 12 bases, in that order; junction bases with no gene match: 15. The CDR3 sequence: CASSAGDSRGKAYF. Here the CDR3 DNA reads TGTGCCAGCAGCGCTGGGGACAGCAGGGGAAAGGCGTACTTC.

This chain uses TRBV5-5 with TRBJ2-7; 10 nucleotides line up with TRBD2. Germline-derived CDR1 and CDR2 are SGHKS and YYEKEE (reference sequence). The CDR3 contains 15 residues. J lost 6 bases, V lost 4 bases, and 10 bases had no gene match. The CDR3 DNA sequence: TGTGCCAGCAGCCTACGGACTAGCGGTTCCCTCGAGCAGTACTTC. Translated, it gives CASSLRTSGSLEQYF.

The DNA for the CDR3 is TGTGCCAGTAGGCGGGATAACTATGGCTACACCTTC. This sequence encodes CASRRDNYGYTF. The V gene is TRBV19, the J gene TRBJ1-2; D call uncertain. CDR1 is LNHDA, CDR2 SQIVND, per germline (reference sequence). V shed 6 bases and J shed 1 base, with 6 bases lying between them. This CDR3 is built from 12 residues.

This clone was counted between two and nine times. This CDR3 reads CAWRGGRFYSGNTIYF. The CDR3 DNA sequence: TGTGCCTGGAGGGGGGGAAGGTTTTACTCTGGAAACACCATATATTTT. This chain joins TRBV30 and TRBJ1-3; a weak D match, TRBD1 (5 bases). The V gene's germline CDR1 is GTSNPN and CDR2 SVGIG (reference sequence). Trimming removed 3 bases from V and 0 bases from J, with 15 bases in between. The CDR3 is 16 residues long.

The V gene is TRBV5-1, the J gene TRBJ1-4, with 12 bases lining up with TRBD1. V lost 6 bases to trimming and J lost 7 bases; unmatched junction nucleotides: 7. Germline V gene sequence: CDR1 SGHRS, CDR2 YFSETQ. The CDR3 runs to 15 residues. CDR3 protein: CASTGQGARGEKLFF. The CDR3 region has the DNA TGCGCCAGCACGGGACAGGGGGCGCGGGGTGAAAAACTGTTTTTT.

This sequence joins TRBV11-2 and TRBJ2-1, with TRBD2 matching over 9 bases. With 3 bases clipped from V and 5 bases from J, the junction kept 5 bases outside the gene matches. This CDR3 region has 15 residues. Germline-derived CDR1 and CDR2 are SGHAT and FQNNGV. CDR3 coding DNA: TGTGCCAGCAGCTTCGGCGGGAGGGCGCACAATGAGCAGTTCTTC. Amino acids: CASSFGGRAHNEQFF.

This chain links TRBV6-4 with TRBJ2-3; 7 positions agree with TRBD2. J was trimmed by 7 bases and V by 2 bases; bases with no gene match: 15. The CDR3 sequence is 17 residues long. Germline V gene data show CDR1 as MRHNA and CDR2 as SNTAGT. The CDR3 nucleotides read TGTGCCAGCAGTGACCCCCGGGCTAGCGGACACAGGAATACGCAGTATTTT. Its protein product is CASSDPRASGHRNTQYF.

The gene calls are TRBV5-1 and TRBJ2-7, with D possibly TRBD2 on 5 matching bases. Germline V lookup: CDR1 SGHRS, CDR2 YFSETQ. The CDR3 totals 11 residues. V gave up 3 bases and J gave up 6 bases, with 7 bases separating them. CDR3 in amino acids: CASSYEGEQYF. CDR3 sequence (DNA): TGCGCCAGCAGCTATGAGGGCGAGCAGTACTTC.

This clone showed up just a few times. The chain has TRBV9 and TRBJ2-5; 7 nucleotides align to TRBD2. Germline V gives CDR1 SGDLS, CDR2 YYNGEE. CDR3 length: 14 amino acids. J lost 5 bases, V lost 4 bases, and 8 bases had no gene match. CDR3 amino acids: CASSLSMGGETQYF. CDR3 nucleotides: TGTGCCAGCAGCCTCAGCATGGGGGGGGAGACCCAGTACTTC.

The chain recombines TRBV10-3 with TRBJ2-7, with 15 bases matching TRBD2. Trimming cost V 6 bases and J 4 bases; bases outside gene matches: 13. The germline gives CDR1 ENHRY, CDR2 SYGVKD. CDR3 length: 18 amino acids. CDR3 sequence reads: CAIRWTSGRAREIYEQYF. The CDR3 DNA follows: TGTGCCATCAGATGGACTAGCGGGAGGGCCCGAGAGATATACGAGCAGTACTTC.

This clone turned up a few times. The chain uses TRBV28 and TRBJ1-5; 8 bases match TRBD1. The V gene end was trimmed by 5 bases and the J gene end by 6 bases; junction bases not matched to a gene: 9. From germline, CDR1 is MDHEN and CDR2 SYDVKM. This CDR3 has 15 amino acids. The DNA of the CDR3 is TGTGCCAGCAGTACAACCGGGACAGGTCCTCAGCCCCAGCATTTT. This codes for CASSTTGTGPQPQHF.

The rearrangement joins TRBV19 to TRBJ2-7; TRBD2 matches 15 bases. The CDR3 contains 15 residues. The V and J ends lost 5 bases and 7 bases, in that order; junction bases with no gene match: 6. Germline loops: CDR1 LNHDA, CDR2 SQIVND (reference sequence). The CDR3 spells CASSWGLAGGGEQYF. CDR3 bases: TGTGCCAGTAGTTGGGGACTAGCGGGAGGAGGGGAGCAGTACTTC.

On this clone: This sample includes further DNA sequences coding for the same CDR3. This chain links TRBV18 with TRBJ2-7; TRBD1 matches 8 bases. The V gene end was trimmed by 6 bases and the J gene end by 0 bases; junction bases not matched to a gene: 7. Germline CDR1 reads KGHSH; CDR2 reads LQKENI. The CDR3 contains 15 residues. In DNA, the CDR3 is TGTGCCAGCTCTCCAACAGGGGGGAGCTCCTACGAGCAGTACTTC. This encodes CASSPTGGSSYEQYF.

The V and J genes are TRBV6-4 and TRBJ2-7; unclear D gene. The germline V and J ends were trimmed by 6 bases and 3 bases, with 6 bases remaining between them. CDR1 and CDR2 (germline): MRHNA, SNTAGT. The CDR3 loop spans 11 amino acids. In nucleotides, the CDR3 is TGTGCCAGCAGCAACTACTACGAGCAGTACTTC. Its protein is CASSNYYEQYF.

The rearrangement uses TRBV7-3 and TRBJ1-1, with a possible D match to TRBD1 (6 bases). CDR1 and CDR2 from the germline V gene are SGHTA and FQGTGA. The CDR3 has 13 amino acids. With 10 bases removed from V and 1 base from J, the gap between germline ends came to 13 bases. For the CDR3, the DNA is TGTGCCACCAAAGGCAGGGGGAACACTGAAGCTTTCTTT. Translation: CATKGRGNTEAFF.

The CDR3 region is CASSQGPPGLAGAFF. CDR3 nucleotides: TGTGCCAGCAGCCAAGGGCCCCCGGGACTAGCGGGAGCTTTCTTC. This sequence joins TRBV3-1 (or the pseudogene TRBV3-2) and TRBJ2-1; 14 nucleotides line up with TRBD2. This CDR3 has 15 residues. Germline V gives CDR1 LGHDT, CDR2 YNNKEL (reference sequence). Trimming at V came to 1 base and at J to 16 bases, leaving 9 bases not matched to a gene.

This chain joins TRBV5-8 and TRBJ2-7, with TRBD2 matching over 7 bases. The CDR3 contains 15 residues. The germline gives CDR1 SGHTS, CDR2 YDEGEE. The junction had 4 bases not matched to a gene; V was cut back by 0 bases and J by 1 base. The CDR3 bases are TGTGCCAGCAGCTTGGAACTAGCGAAGTCCTACGAGCAGTACTTC. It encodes CASSLELAKSYEQYF.

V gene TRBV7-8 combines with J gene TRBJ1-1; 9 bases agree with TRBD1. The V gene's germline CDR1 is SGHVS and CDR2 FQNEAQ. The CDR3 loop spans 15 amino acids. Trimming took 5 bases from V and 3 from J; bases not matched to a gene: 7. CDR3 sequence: CASSHKQGAHTEAFF. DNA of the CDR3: TGTGCCAGCAGCCATAAACAGGGGGCGCACACTGAAGCTTTCTTT.

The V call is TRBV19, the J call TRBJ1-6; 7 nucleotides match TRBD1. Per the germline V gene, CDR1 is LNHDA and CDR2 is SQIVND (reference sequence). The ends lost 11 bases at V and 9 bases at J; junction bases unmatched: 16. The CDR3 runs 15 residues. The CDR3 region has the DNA TGTGCCGGGCGCTCCGGGACAGACCCATCTTCACCCCTCCACTTT. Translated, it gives CAGRSGTDPSSPLHF.

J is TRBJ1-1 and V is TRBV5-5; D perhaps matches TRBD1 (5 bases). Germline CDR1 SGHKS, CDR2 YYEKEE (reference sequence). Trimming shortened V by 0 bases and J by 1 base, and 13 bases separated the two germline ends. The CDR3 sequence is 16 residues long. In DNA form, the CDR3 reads TGTGCCAGCAGCTTGGAGGTGCAAAGGGGGAACACTGAAGCTTTCTTT. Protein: CASSLEVQRGNTEAFF.

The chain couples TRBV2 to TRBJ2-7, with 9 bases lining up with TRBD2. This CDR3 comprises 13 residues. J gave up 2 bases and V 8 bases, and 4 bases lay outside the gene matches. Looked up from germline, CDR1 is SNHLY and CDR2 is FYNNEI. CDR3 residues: CASGRTSAYEQYF. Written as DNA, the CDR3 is TGTGCCAGCGGCCGGACTAGCGCCTACGAGCAGTACTTC.

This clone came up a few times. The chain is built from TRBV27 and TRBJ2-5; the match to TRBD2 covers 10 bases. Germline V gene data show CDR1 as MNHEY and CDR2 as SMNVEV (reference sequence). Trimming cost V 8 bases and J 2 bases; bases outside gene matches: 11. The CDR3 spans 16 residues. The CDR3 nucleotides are TGTGCCAGCCGATCGATACTAGCGGGAATTCAAGAGACCCAGTACTTC. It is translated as CASRSILAGIQETQYF.

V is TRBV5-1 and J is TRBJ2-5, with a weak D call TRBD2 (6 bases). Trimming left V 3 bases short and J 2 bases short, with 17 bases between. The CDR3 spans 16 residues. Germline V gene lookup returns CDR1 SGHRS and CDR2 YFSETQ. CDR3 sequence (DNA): TGCGCCAGCAGCTCGGGGTCGGCAGGAGGGCAAGAGACCCAGTACTTC. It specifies CASSSGSAGGQETQYF.

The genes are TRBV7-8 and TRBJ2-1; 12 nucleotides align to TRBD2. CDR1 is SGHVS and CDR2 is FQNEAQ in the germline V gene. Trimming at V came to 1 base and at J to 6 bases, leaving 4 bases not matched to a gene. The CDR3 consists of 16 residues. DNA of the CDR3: TGTGCCAGCAGCTTAGTGGTGACTAGCGGGGGCAATGAGCAGTTCTTC. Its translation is CASSLVVTSGGNEQFF.

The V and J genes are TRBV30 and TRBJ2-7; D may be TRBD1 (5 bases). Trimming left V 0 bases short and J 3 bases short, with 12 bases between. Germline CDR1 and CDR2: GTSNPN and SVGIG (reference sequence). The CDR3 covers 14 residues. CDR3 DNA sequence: TGTGCCTGGAGTGTTTCGGACATACTCTACGAGCAGTACTTC. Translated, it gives CAWSVSDILYEQYF.